One sample yielded the 2 T cell receptor beta chains listed below, sequenced in a study of spatial heterogeneity in lung cancer. General study findings and limits: The number of expanded tumor alpha and beta chains correlated with mutation number.

TCRdb ran MiXCR on the 5' RACE reads and lists one entry per CDR3 protein. The data hold several thousand distinct CDR3 sequences, with 4% to 6% observed a single time. What these receptors recognize is not known. Specified time point: sample taken at primary tumor resection. Sample: lung tumor tissue, taken at surgery. All receptors derive from a male donor with early-stage non-small cell lung cancer.

This clonotype was detected only a few times. The library was prepared for alpha chains; this beta chain is a stray read, so its frequency means little. The chain employs TRBV20-1 and TRBJ1-5; D unresolved. Germline CDR1 is DFQATT and CDR2 is SNEGSKA (reference sequence). There are 14 residues in the CDR3. V gave up 0 bases and J gave up 1 base, with 7 bases separating them. CDR3 sequence: CSARDLGSNQPQHF. CDR3 nucleotide sequence: TGCAGTGCTAGAGATCTGGGAAGCAATCAGCCCCAGCATTTT.

Many counts were recorded for this clonotype. This beta chain is a stray read from a library made for alpha chains; its abundance is not meaningful. V is TRBV6-1 and J is TRBJ2-4, with 7 bases that match TRBD2. V trimming: 8 bases; J trimming: 0 bases; junction bases outside the gene matches: 22. This CDR3 has 20 amino acids. Germline CDR1 and CDR2: MNHNS and SASEGT. As DNA, the CDR3 is TGTGCCAGCGATCGTTACGTCGTGGGGGGGGGTACCCTAGCCAAAAACATTCAGTACTTC. This encodes CASDRYVVGGGTLAKNIQYF.